The source of this T cell receptor beta chain is a study of cytomegalovirus exposure and HLA in healthy donors. Broader study findings: Among immune exposure information, only CMV serostatus was available. The study designated 150 to 200 TCR beta chains cytomegalovirus-associated.

Amplification used 60 Vbeta primers and 13 Jbeta primers. Clones were read by immunoSEQ multiplex PCR, and TCRdb kept only the in-frame ones, dropping some. The sample yields under 100,000 clones, about 9.5% seen once. CDR1 is SGHDN, CDR2 FVKESK, per germline. Trimming took 5 bases from V and 3 from J; bases not matched to a gene: 14. The CDR3 totals 18 residues. This clone was counted a few times. Its specificity is not known. The sample was PBMCs. This chain connects TRBV14 to TRBJ2-7; 12 nucleotides align to TRBD1. The sequence came from a man aged 60 to 75 in good health and CMV-seropositive. The DNA of the CDR3 is TGTGCCAGCAGCGTACAAACCGGGACAGGGGGCTTTTTCTACGAGCAGTACTTC. It yields the protein CASSVQTGTGGFFYEQYF.